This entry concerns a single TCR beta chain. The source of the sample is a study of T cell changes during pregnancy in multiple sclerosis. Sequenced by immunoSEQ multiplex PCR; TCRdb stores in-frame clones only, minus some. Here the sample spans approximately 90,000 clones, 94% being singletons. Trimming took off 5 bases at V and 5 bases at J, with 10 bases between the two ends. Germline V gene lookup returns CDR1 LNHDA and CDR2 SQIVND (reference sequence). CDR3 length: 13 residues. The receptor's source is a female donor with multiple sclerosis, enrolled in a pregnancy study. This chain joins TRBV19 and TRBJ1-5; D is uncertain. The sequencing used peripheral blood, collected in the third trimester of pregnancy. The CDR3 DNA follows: TGTGCCAGTAGTCTTCAGGAACATCAGCCCCAGCATTTT. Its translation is CASSLQEHQPQHF.